This T cell receptor beta chain stems from a study of blood T cell repertoires in COVID-19. Assay used: immunoSEQ multiplex PCR; TCRdb lists only in-frame clones, some missing. The sample consists of tens of thousands of clones, 80% of them appearing once. Trimming cost V 0 bases and J 3 bases; bases outside gene matches: 4. Germline values: CDR1 MNHEY, CDR2 SVGEGT. This CDR3 region has 17 residues. The specimen sequenced was peripheral blood. The chain joins TRBV6-2 or TRBV6-3 to TRBJ2-2; 10 nucleotides align to TRBD2. The sequence was obtained from a woman in her 70s with acute or convalescent COVID-19. For the CDR3, the DNA is TGTGCCAGCAGTTACTCCCCCCTAGCGGGGGACACCGGGGAGCTGTTTTTT. This sequence encodes CASSYSPLAGDTGELFF.